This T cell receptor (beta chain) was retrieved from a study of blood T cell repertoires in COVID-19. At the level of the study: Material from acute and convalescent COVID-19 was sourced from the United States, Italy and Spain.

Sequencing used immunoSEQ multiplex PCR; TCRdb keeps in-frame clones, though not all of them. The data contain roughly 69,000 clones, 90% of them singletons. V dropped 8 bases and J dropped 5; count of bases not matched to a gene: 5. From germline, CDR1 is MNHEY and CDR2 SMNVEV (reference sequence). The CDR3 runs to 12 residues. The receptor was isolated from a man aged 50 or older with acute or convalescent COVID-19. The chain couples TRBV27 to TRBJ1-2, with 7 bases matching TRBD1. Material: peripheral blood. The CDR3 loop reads CASAGRGYGYTF. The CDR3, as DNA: TGTGCCAGCGCAGGCAGGGGGTATGGCTACACCTTC.